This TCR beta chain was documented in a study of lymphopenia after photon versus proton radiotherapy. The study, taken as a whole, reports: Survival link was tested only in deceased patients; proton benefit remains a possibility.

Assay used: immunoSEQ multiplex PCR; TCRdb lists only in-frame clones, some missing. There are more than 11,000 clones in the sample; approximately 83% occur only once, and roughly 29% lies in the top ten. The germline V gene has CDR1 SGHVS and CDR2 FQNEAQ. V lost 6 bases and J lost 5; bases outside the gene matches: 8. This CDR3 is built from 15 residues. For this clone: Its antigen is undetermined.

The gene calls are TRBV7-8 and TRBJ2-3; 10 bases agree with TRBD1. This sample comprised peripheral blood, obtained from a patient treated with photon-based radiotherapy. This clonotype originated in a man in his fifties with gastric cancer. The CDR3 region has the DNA TGTGCCAGCAGAAAAGGACAGGGGGGCGTAGATACGCAGTATTTT. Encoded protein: CASRKGQGGVDTQYF. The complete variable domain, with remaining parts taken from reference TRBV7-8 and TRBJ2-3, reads GAGVSQSPRYKVAKRGQDVALRCDPISGHVSLFWYQQALGQGPEFLTYFQNEAQLDKSGLPSDRFFAERPEGSVSTLKIQRTQQEDSAVYLCASRKGQGGVDTQYFGPGTRLTVL.